One sample yielded the 2 T cell receptor beta chains listed below, sequenced in a study of T cells in Graves' hyperthyroidism and ophthalmopathy. Researchers amplified the TCR beta CDR3 regions from RNA transcripts. In the first-round RT-PCR of the TCR CDR3, the HTBI primer set was used. TCRdb re-derived calls from the multiplex PCR reads in MiXCR, one entry per CDR3 protein. Counted here are about 350,000 distinct CDR3 sequences, roughly 15% occurring once; the ten biggest clones make up 34%. The sample taken for sequencing was blood. All receptors derive from a woman between 40 and 55 years old with Graves' ophthalmopathy.

The V gene is TRBV12-3 or TRBV12-4, the J gene TRBJ1-4; 8 nucleotides agree with TRBD1. Unmatched junction bases numbered 4, after V lost 3 bases and J lost 7 bases. This CDR3 is built from 14 residues. In DNA form, the CDR3 reads TGTGCCAGCAGTTTTTCAGGGGGCCGTGAAAAACTGTTTTTT. Translation gives CASSFSGGREKLFF.

This clonotype was detected many times. CDR3 nucleotides: TGTGCCAGCAGCTCACTGATGGGGGGCAACACCGGGGAGCTGTTTTTT. It specifies CASSSLMGGNTGELFF. This chain links TRBV7-6 with TRBJ2-2; D tentatively fits TRBD1 or TRBD2 (6 bases each). Germline CDR1 is SGHVS and CDR2 is FNYEAQ. The CDR3 sequence is 16 residues long. Trimming stripped 4 bases from V and 2 bases from J, with 14 bases between.